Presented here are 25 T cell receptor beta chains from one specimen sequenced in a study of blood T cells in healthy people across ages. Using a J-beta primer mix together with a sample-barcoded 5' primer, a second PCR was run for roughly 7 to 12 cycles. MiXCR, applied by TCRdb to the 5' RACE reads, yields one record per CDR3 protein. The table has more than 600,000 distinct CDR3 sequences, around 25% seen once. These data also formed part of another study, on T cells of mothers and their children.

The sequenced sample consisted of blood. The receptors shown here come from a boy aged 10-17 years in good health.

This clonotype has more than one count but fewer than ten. The CDR3 DNA is TGCAGCGTTGAGCCATACGGCGGTAATTCTTTCTTT. It is translated as CSVEPYGGNSFF. The V and J genes are TRBV29-1 and TRBJ1-1; D is ambiguous. The V gene's germline CDR1 is SQVTM and CDR2 ANQGSEA. The CDR3 has 12 residues. Trimming removed 3 bases from V and 12 bases from J, with 17 bases in between.

CDR3 coding DNA: TGTGCCAGCAGGCAGACAGGGCCGCTTACCTACGAGCAGTACTTC. Its translation is CASRQTGPLTYEQYF. This rearrangement joins TRBV11-2 to TRBJ2-7; 7 bases are shared with TRBD1. Germline V lookup: CDR1 SGHAT, CDR2 FQNNGV. There are 15 residues in the CDR3. V shed 6 bases and J 2 bases; nucleotides not matched to a gene: 10.

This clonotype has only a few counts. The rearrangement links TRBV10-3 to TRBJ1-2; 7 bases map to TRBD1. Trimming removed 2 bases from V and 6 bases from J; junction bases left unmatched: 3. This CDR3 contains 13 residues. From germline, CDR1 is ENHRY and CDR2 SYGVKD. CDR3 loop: CAISEPGGNGYTF. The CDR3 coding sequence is TGTGCCATCAGTGAGCCAGGGGGTAATGGCTACACCTTC.

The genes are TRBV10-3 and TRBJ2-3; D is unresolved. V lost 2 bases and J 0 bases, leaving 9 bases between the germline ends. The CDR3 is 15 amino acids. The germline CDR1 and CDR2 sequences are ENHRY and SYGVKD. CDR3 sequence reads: CAISEGVLSTDTQYF. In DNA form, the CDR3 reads TGTGCCATCAGTGAGGGCGTTTTGAGCACAGATACGCAGTATTTT.

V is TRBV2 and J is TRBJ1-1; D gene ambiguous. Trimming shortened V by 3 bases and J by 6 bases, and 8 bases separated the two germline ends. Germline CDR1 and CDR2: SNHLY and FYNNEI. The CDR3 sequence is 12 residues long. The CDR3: CASSDDRAEAFF. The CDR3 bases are TGTGCCAGCAGTGATGACCGGGCTGAAGCTTTCTTT. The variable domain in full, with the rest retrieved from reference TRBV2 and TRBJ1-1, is EPEVTQTPSHQVTQMGQEVILRCVPISNHLYFYWYRQILGQKVEFLVSFYNNEISEKSEIFDDQFSVERPDGSNFTLKIRSTKLEDSAMYFCASSDDRAEAFFGQGTRLTVV.

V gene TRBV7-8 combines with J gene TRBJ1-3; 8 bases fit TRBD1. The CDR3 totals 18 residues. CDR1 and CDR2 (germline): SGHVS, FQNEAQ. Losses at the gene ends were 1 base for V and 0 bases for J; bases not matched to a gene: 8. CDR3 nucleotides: TGTGCCAGCAGCTTAGGACTAGCCGGGACAGGCTCTGGAAACACCATATATTTT. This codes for CASSLGLAGTGSGNTIYF.

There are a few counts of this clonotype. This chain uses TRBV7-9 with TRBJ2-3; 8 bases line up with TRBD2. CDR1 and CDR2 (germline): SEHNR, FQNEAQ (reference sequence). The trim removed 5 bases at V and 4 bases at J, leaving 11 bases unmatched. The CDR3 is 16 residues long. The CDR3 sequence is CASSPLTSGNPDTQYF. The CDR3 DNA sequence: TGTGCCAGCAGCCCCCTAACTAGCGGAAACCCAGATACGCAGTATTTT.

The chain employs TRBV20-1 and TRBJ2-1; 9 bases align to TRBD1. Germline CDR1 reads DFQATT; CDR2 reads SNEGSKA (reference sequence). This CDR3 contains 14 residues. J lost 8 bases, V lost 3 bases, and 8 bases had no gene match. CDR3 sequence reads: CSARWGQGTDEQFF. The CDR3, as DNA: TGCAGTGCTAGGTGGGGACAGGGTACGGATGAGCAGTTCTTC.

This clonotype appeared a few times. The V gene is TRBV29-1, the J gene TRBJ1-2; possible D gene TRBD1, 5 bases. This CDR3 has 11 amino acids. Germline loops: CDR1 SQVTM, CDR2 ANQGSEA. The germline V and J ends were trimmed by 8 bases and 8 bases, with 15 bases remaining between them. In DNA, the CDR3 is TGCAGCACCTGGACATCCGTAGGCTACACCTTC. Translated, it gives CSTWTSVGYTF.

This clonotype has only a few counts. The CDR3 DNA follows: TGTGCCAGCAGCTTCTCGGCGGGAAGAGCCCTAGATACGCAGTATTTT. Amino acids: CASSFSAGRALDTQYF. This chain links TRBV11-2 with TRBJ2-3; maybe TRBD2 (6 bases). Germline CDR1 SGHAT, CDR2 FQNNGV. V dropped 3 bases and J dropped 5 bases, with 18 bases sitting between them. The CDR3 totals 16 residues.

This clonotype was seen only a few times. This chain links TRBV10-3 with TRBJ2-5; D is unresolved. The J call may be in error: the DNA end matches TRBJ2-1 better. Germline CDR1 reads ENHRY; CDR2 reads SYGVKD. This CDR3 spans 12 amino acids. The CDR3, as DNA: TGTGCCATCAGTGAGCCCCCAAATGAGCAGTTCTTC. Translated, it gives CAISEPPNEQFF.

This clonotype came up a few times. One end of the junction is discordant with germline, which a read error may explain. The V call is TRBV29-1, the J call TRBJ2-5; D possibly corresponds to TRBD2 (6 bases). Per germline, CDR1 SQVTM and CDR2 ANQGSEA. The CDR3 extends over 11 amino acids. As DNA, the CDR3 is TGCAGCGTTGGTTGGGGGGTGACCCAGCACTTC. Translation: CSVGWGVTQHF.

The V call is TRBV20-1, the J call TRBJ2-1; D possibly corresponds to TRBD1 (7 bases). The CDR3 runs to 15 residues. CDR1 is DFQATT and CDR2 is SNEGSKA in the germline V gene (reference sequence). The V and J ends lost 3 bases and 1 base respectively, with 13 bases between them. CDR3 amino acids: CSASSQGGSYNEQFF. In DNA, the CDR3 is TGCAGTGCTAGTAGTCAGGGGGGATCCTACAATGAGCAGTTCTTC.

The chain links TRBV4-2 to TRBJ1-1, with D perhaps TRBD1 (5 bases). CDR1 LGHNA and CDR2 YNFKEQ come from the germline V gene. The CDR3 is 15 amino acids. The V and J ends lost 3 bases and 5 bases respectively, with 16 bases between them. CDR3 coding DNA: TGTGCCAGCAGCCAGGACTCCTTGGGGGATACTGAAGCTTTCTTT. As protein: CASSQDSLGDTEAFF.

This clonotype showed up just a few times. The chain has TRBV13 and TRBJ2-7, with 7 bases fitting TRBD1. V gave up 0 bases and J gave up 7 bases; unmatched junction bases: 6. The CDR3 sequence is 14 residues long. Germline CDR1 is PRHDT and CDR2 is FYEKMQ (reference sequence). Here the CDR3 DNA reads TGTGCCAGCAGCTTAGGCGGACAGGCCGAGGAGCAGTACTTC. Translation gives CASSLGGQAEEQYF.

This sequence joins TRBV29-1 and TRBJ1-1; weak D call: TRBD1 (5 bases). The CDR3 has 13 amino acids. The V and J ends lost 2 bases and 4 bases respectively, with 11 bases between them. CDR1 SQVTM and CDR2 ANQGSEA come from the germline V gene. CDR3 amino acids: CSVESSGVTEAFF. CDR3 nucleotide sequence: TGCAGCGTTGAATCGTCGGGGGTCACTGAAGCTTTCTTT.

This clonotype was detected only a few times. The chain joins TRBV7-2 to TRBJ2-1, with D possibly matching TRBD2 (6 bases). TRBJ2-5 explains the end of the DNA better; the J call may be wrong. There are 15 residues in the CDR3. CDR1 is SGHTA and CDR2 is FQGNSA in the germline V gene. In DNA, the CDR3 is TGTGCCAGCAGCTTAGCGGTAGCGGTAAAAGAGACCCAGTACTTC. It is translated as CASSLAVAVKETQYF.

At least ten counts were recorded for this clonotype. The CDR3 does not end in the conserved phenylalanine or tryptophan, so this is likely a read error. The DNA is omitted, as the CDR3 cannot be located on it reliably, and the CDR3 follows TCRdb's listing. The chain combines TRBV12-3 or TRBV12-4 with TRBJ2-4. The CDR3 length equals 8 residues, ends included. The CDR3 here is CASSLSGS.

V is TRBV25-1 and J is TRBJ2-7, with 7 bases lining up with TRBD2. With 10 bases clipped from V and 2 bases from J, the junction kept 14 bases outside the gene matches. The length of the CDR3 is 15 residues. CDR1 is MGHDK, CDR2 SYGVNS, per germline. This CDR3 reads CATRGVGRGTYEQYF. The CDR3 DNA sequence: TGTGCCACCCGGGGGGTAGGGAGGGGAACCTACGAGCAGTACTTC.

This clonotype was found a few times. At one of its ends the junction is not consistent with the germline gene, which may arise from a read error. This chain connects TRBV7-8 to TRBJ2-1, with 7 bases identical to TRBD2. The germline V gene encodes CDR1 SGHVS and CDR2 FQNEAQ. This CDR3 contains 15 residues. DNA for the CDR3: TGTGCCAGCAGATTAGGGACGGGGGGTAGGAATGAGCAGTTCTTC. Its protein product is CASRLGTGGRNEQFF.

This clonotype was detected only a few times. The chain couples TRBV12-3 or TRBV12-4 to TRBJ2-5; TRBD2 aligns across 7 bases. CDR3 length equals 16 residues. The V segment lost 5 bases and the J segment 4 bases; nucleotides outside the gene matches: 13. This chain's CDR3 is CASSTSWREGLETQYF. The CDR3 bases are TGTGCCAGCAGTACTAGCTGGAGGGAGGGCCTAGAGACCCAGTACTTC.

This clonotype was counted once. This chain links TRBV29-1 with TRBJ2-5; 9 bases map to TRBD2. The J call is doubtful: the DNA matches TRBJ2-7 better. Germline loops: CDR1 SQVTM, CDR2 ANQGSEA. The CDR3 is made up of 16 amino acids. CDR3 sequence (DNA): TGCAGCGTTGAAGCGAGCGGGGGGTCTAGCTCCTACGAGCAGTACTTC. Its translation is CSVEASGGSSSYEQYF.

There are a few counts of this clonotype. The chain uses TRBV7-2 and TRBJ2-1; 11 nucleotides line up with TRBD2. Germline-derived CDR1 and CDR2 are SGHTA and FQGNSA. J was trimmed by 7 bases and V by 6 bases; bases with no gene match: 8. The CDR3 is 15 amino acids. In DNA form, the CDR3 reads TGTGCCAGCAGTCAAACTAGCGGGAGACGGAATGAGCAGTTCTTC. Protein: CASSQTSGRRNEQFF.

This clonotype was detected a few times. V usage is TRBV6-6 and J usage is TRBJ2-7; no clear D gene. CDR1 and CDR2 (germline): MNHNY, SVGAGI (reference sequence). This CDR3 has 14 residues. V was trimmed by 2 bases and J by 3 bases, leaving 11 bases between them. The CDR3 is CASSYVGLDYEQYF. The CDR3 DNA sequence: TGTGCCAGCAGTTACGTTGGGTTAGACTACGAGCAGTACTTC.

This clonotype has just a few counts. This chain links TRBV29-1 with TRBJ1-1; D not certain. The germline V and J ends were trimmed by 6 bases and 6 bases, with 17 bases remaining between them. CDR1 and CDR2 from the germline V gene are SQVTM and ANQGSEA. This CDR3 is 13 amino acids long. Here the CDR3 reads CSVAPRRNAEAFF. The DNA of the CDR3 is TGCAGCGTGGCACCAAGAAGAAACGCTGAAGCTTTCTTT.